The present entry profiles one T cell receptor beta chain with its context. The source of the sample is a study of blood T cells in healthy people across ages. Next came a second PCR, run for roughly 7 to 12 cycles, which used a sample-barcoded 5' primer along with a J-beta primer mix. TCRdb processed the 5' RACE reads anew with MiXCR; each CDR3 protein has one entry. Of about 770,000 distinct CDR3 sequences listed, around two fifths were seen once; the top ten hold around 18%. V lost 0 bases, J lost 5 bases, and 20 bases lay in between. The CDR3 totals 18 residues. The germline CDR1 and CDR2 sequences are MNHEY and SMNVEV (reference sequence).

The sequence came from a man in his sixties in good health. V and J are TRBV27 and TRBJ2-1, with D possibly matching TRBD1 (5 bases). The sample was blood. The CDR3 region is CASSLSRMSDGADNEQFF. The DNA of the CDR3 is TGTGCCAGCAGTTTATCGAGAATGTCAGATGGGGCTGACAATGAGCAGTTCTTC.